This TCR beta chain derives from a study of spatial heterogeneity in lung cancer. Regarding time point: sample taken at primary tumor resection. MiXCR, applied by TCRdb to the 5' RACE reads, yields one record per CDR3 protein. Of more than 20,000 distinct CDR3 sequences in the sample, about 5.6% were seen once. This clonotype was observed many times. The CDR3 contains 14 residues. With 7 bases removed from V and 6 bases from J, the gap between germline ends came to 17 bases. CDR1 MDHEN and CDR2 SYDVKM come from the germline V gene. This sequence originates from a male donor with early-stage non-small cell lung cancer. Sequences were derived from PBMCs, sampled at surgery. The chain employs TRBV28 and TRBJ2-3; D perhaps matches TRBD2 (7 bases). The CDR3 DNA reads as TGTGCCAGCAAGAAGGGGGGGGCTGGGGATACGCAGTATTTT. It encodes CASKKGGAGDTQYF.